Following are 11 T cell receptor beta chains from one sample sequenced in a study of cytomegalovirus exposure and HLA in healthy donors. Amplification used 60 Vbeta primers and 13 Jbeta primers. The table came from immunoSEQ multiplex PCR; TCRdb's copy has only in-frame clones and leaves some out. The sample holds 170,000 or so clones, over 70% seen once. Sequencing was carried out using PBMCs. These receptors were taken from a woman younger than 45 in good health and CMV-seronegative.

This clone is a singleton in its sample. The chain uses TRBV30 and TRBJ2-2; D is uncertain. Germline V lookup: CDR1 GTSNPN, CDR2 SVGIG (reference sequence). V dropped 1 base and J dropped 6 bases, with 12 bases sitting between them. The CDR3 loop spans 14 amino acids. The CDR3: CAWSAPYRAGELFF. The CDR3 region has the DNA TGTGCCTGGAGTGCACCCTATCGGGCCGGGGAGCTGTTTTTT.

The chain joins TRBV7-8 to TRBJ1-3; tentatively, D is TRBD1 (5 bases). The CDR3 is 17 residues long. The ends were cut back, 0 bases at V and 2 bases at J, with 14 bases in the middle. Germline-derived CDR1 and CDR2 are SGHVS and FQNEAQ. CDR3 loop: CASSLAAGGFAGNTIYF. CDR3 bases: TGTGCCAGCAGCTTAGCTGCCGGGGGGTTCGCTGGAAACACCATATATTTT.

The chain links TRBV2 to TRBJ2-1; D is ambiguous. V was cut by 4 bases and J by 7 bases, with 17 bases left in between. CDR1 SNHLY and CDR2 FYNNEI come from the germline V gene. This CDR3 comprises 15 residues. The CDR3 spells CASSARLLGGNEQFF. Here the CDR3 DNA reads TGTGCCAGCAGTGCTAGGTTATTAGGTGGGAATGAGCAGTTCTTC.

Regarding this clone: This sample includes further DNA sequences coding for the same CDR3. The chain employs TRBV18 and TRBJ2-1; D is perhaps TRBD2 (6 bases). This CDR3 is built from 13 residues. Germline-derived CDR1 and CDR2 are KGHSH and LQKENI. The germline V and J ends were trimmed by 3 bases and 5 bases, with 8 bases remaining between them. CDR3 in amino acids: CASSPGLNNEQFF. The DNA for the CDR3 is TGTGCCAGCTCACCGGGACTTAACAATGAGCAGTTCTTC.

This chain's CDR3 is CASSYGASTDTQYF. DNA of the CDR3: TGTGCCAGCAGTTACGGAGCGTCCACAGATACGCAGTATTTT. The chain joins TRBV6-5 to TRBJ2-3, with D unresolved. Trimming cost V 2 bases and J 2 bases, with 8 bases left between them. Germline V lookup: CDR1 MNHEY, CDR2 SVGAGI. CDR3 length equals 14 residues.

This clone was observed a single time. The chain links TRBV29-1 to TRBJ2-7; D is uncertain. From germline, CDR1 is SQVTM and CDR2 ANQGSEA. Trimming removed 4 bases at V and 5 bases at J, with 9 bases between. This CDR3 region has 11 residues. The CDR3 loop is CSVAGFNEQYF. In DNA form, the CDR3 reads TGCAGCGTTGCCGGGTTCAACGAGCAGTACTTC.

The chain is built from TRBV19 and TRBJ1-6, with 9 bases lining up with TRBD1. Looked up from germline, CDR1 is LNHDA and CDR2 is SQIVND (reference sequence). V shed 5 bases, J shed 7 bases, and the junction held 9 bases outside the gene matches. CDR3 length: 16 residues. The chain's CDR3 is CASSAQGAWVNSPLHF. Written as DNA, the CDR3 is TGTGCCAGTAGTGCACAGGGGGCCTGGGTGAATTCACCCCTCCACTTT.

V is TRBV5-6 and J is TRBJ1-6; 8 bases are shared with TRBD1. Looked up from germline, CDR1 is SGHDT and CDR2 is YYEEEE. With V trimmed by 4 bases and J by 2 bases, 8 bases remained unmatched. This CDR3 has 17 amino acids. CDR3: CASSPGAGGAYNSPLHF. The CDR3 nucleotides are TGTGCCAGCAGCCCGGGGGCAGGGGGCGCCTATAATTCACCCCTCCACTTT.

The chain employs TRBV7-3 and TRBJ2-3; 10 bases fit TRBD2. V shed 5 bases and J 0 bases; nucleotides not matched to a gene: 2. This CDR3 is 15 amino acids long. Germline V gene lookup returns CDR1 SGHTA and CDR2 FQGTGA. The DNA for the CDR3 is TGTGCCAGCAGCGCACTAGCGGGAAGCACAGATACGCAGTATTTT. Translated: CASSALAGSTDTQYF.

The genes are TRBV19 and TRBJ2-3; 11 bases agree with TRBD2. The V and J ends lost 1 base and 6 bases, in that order; junction bases with no gene match: 3. CDR1 and CDR2 (germline): LNHDA, SQIVND (reference sequence). CDR3 length: 15 amino acids. CDR3 residues: CASSIGSGGADTQYF. CDR3 bases: TGTGCCAGTAGTATAGGTAGCGGGGGGGCGGATACGCAGTATTTT.

The table lists this clone with a few counts. This chain uses TRBV6-1 with TRBJ2-7; D remains unclear. The CDR3 length is 12 residues. V lost 1 base and J lost 9, with 10 bases in between. In germline, CDR1 is MNHNS, CDR2 SASEGT. CDR3 in DNA: TGTGCCAGCAGTGAAGGACTGGTACGGCAGTACTTC. Its translation: CASSEGLVRQYF.